The next 18 T cell receptor beta chains were all read from a single sample in a study of cytomegalovirus exposure and HLA in healthy donors. Researchers ran the PCR with 60 Vbeta and 13 Jbeta primers. Assay: immunoSEQ multiplex PCR; the TCRdb copy retains only in-frame clones and omits some. The data hold 80,000 to 100,000 clones, with around four fifths observed a single time. Material for sequencing was PBMCs. The receptor source for this set is a female donor in good health and CMV-seropositive.

The chain uses TRBV6-5 and TRBJ2-1; tentatively, D is TRBD2 (6 bases). This CDR3 spans 13 amino acids. Trimming left V 8 bases short and J 3 bases short, with 11 bases between. Per the germline V gene, CDR1 is MNHEY and CDR2 is SVGAGI. CDR3 sequence reads: CASGLASYNEQFF. The CDR3 region has the DNA TGTGCCAGCGGGCTAGCGAGCTACAATGAGCAGTTCTTC.

The chain joins TRBV4-1 to TRBJ2-1; D gene uncertain. Trimming left V 0 bases short and J 7 bases short, with 4 bases between. The CDR3 loop spans 12 amino acids. Germline V gene lookup returns CDR1 MGHRA and CDR2 YSYEKL. The CDR3 region has the DNA TGCGCCAGCAGCCAAGATGTAAATGAGCAGTTCTTC. Translation gives CASSQDVNEQFF.

The chain couples TRBV5-1 to TRBJ1-3, with no clear D. Germline CDR1 SGHRS, CDR2 YFSETQ. With 3 bases removed from V and 3 bases from J, the gap between germline ends came to 16 bases. The CDR3 contains 16 residues. In DNA form, the CDR3 reads TGCGCCAGCAGCTCGGGAACACAAGCAAGTGGAAACACCATATATTTT. Residues: CASSSGTQASGNTIYF.

This rearrangement joins TRBV2 to TRBJ1-2, with no clear D. The CDR3 is 13 amino acids. Germline V gene sequence: CDR1 SNHLY, CDR2 FYNNEI. The V end was cut by 0 bases, the J end by 10 bases, with 12 bases between. DNA for the CDR3: TGTGCCAGCAGTGAAGCGCCCGAGGGCTTCTACACCTTC. It codes for CASSEAPEGFYTF.

This chain joins TRBV5-1 and TRBJ1-1; 12 nucleotides match TRBD1. The CDR3 sequence is 16 residues long. Per the germline V gene, CDR1 is SGHRS and CDR2 is YFSETQ. V gave up 3 bases and J gave up 1 base; unmatched junction bases: 4. The CDR3 region is CASSSGQGAKNTEAFF. The CDR3 DNA reads as TGCGCCAGCAGCTCGGGACAGGGGGCAAAGAACACTGAAGCTTTCTTT.

The genes are TRBV28 and TRBJ2-1, with D perhaps matching TRBD2 (6 bases). The CDR3 extends over 16 amino acids. Trimming cost V 2 bases and J 4 bases, with 15 bases left between them. Germline V gene sequence: CDR1 MDHEN, CDR2 SYDVKM. CDR3 amino acids: CASSLKLGGGYNEQFF. CDR3 sequence (DNA): TGTGCCAGCAGTTTAAAGCTTGGCGGAGGGTACAATGAGCAGTTCTTC.

Only one count was recorded for this clone. This rearrangement joins TRBV29-1 to TRBJ1-2, with a weak D call TRBD1 (6 bases). The V end was cut by 5 bases, the J end by 8 bases, with 12 bases between. Germline CDR1 reads SQVTM; CDR2 reads ANQGSEA. The CDR3 consists of 11 residues. As DNA, the CDR3 is TGCAGCGTTCCCCACAGGGAAGGCTACACCTTC. It yields the protein CSVPHREGYTF.

V gene TRBV30 combines with J gene TRBJ2-3; no definite D call. The CDR3 extends over 13 amino acids. V dropped 0 bases and J dropped 0 bases, with 4 bases sitting between them. Germline CDR1 and CDR2: GTSNPN and SVGIG (reference sequence). The CDR3 loop is CAWSVSSTDTQYF. CDR3 coding DNA: TGTGCCTGGAGTGTATCTAGCACAGATACGCAGTATTTT. Full variable domain (outside the CDR3, taken from reference TRBV30 and TRBJ2-3): SQTIHQWPATLVQPVGSPLSLECTVEGTSNPNLYWYRQAAGRGLQLLFYSVGIGQISSEVPQNLSASRPQDRQFILSSKKLLLSDSGFYLCAWSVSSTDTQYFGPGTRLTVL.

The chain is built from TRBV5-1 and TRBJ2-1; 13 bases line up with TRBD2. Losses at the gene ends were 4 bases for V and 9 bases for J; bases not matched to a gene: 10. The CDR3 covers 16 residues. The germline gives CDR1 SGHRS, CDR2 YFSETQ. This CDR3 reads CASSRTTSGRAAEQFF. Written as DNA, the CDR3 is TGCGCCAGCAGCAGAACCACTAGCGGGAGGGCGGCTGAGCAGTTCTTC. Filled out from reference TRBV5-1 and TRBJ2-1, the complete variable domain reads KAGVTQTPRYLIKTRGQQVTLSCSPISGHRSVSWYQQTPGQGLQFLFEYFSETQRNKGNFPGRFSGRQFSNSRSEMNVSTLELGDSALYLCASSRTTSGRAAEQFFGPGTRLTVL.

This chain connects TRBV7-2 to TRBJ2-5, with 9 positions matching TRBD2. With 1 base clipped from V and 5 bases from J, the junction kept 14 bases outside the gene matches. Per the germline V gene, CDR1 is SGHTA and CDR2 is FQGNSA. The CDR3 contains 18 residues. This CDR3 is CASSLGPMGAGGGETQYF. The DNA of the CDR3 is TGTGCCAGCAGCTTAGGCCCCATGGGAGCGGGGGGCGGGGAGACCCAGTACTTC.

The chain has TRBV28 and TRBJ1-5; 8 bases fit TRBD1. V shed 4 bases and J 8 bases; nucleotides not matched to a gene: 7. This CDR3 comprises 14 residues. Germline values: CDR1 MDHEN, CDR2 SYDVKM. The CDR3 coding sequence is TGTGCCAGCAGTTCAGGACAGGGCCTTGAGCCCCAGCATTTT. Translating gives CASSSGQGLEPQHF.

This clone was found once. The rearrangement uses TRBV6-5 and TRBJ1-1; perhaps TRBD1 as D (5 bases). This CDR3 comprises 15 residues. Germline CDR1 reads MNHEY; CDR2 reads SVGAGI. Trimming took 2 bases from V and 1 from J, leaving 11 bases between them. CDR3 coding DNA: TGTGCCAGCAGTTACGGGCAGGGTGGGAACACTGAAGCTTTCTTT. This translates into CASSYGQGGNTEAFF.

J is TRBJ2-2 and V is TRBV11-2; TRBD2 is a possible D gene (6 bases). V lost 4 bases, J lost 3 bases, and 12 bases lay in between. CDR3 length: 15 amino acids. Per the germline V gene, CDR1 is SGHAT and CDR2 is FQNNGV. For the CDR3, the DNA is TGTGCCAGCAGCTGGGGAGGAACATACACCGGGGAGCTGTTTTTT. This codes for CASSWGGTYTGELFF.

The chain employs TRBV28 and TRBJ1-4; no clear D. From germline, CDR1 is MDHEN and CDR2 SYDVKM. V was shortened by 5 bases and J by 5 bases, with 18 bases between the two germline ends. CDR3 length: 16 amino acids. The CDR3 sequence: CASSPLGREGNEKLFF. The CDR3 nucleotides read TGTGCCAGCAGTCCCTTAGGACGGGAAGGGAATGAAAAACTGTTTTTT.

V usage is TRBV6-5 and J usage is TRBJ1-1; TRBD1 matches 9 bases. Germline V gives CDR1 MNHEY, CDR2 SVGAGI. This CDR3 has 13 residues. V was clipped by 7 bases and J by 4 bases; unmatched bases: 4. CDR3 coding DNA: TGTGCCAGCAATTCGGACAGGGGCACTGAAGCTTTCTTT. The encoded protein is CASNSDRGTEAFF.

This clone came up a few times. The rearrangement joins TRBV6-5 to TRBJ2-2, with 9 bases that match TRBD1. Germline CDR1 is MNHEY and CDR2 is SVGAGI. The CDR3 consists of 15 residues. After removal of 6 bases from V and 4 bases from J, the junction contained 6 bases not matched to a gene. The CDR3 sequence is CASRNDRGGTGELFF. CDR3 coding DNA: TGTGCCAGCAGGAATGACAGGGGGGGCACCGGGGAGCTGTTTTTT.

The V and J genes are TRBV23-1 and TRBJ2-1; D might be TRBD1 (7 bases). TRBV23-1 is given ORF status, its function remaining uncertain. This CDR3 region has 21 residues. The V end lost 1 base, the J end lost 0 bases, and 25 bases lay between the germline ends. This chain's CDR3 is CASSQCKTGDRPGSSYNEQFF. The DNA of the CDR3 is TGCGCCAGCAGTCAATGTAAAACAGGGGATCGACCCGGGAGCTCCTACAATGAGCAGTTCTTC.

CDR3 nucleotide sequence: TGCGCCAGCAGCCCAGGGCCGTTCGGCACAGATACGCAGTATTTT. This codes for CASSPGPFGTDTQYF. The V call is TRBV4-1, the J call TRBJ2-3; maybe TRBD1 (5 bases). Trimming removed 4 bases at V and 1 base at J, with 12 bases between. The CDR3 consists of 15 residues. CDR1 is MGHRA and CDR2 is YSYEKL in the germline V gene.